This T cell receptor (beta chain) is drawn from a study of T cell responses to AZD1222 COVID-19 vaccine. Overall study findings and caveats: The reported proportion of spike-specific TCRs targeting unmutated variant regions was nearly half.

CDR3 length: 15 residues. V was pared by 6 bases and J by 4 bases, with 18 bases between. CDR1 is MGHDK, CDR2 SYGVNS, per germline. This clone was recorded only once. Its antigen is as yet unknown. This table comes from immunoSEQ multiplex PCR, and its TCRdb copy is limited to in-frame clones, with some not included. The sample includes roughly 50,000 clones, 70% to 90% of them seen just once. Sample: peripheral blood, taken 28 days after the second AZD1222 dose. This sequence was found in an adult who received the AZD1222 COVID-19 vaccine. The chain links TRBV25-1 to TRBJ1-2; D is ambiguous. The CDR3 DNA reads TGTGCCAGCAGGGGGAGAGGGAGGGAAGGCTATGGCTACACCTTC. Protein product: CASRGRGREGYGYTF.